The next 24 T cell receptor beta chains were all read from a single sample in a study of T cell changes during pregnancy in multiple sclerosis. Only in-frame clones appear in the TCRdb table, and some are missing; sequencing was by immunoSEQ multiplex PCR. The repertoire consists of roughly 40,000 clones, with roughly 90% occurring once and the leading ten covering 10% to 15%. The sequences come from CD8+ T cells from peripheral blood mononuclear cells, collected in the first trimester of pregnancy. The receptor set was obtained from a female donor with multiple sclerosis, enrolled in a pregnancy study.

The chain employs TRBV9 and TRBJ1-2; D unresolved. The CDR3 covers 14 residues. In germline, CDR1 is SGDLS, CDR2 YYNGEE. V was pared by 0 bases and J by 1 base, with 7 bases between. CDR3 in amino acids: CASSVADINYGYTF. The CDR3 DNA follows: TGTGCCAGCAGCGTAGCCGACATTAACTATGGCTACACCTTC. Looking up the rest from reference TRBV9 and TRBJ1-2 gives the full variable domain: DSGVTQTPKHLITATGQRVTLRCSPRSGDLSVYWYQQSLDQGLQFLIQYYNGEERAKGNILERFSAQQFPDLHSELNLSSLELGDSALYFCASSVADINYGYTFGSGTRLTVV.

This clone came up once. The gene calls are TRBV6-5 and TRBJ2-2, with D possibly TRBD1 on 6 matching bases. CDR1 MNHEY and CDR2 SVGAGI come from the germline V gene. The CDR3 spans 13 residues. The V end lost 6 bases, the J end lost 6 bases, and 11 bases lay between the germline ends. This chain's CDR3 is CASSFGQSGELFF. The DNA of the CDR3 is TGTGCCAGCAGCTTCGGACAGTCCGGGGAGCTGTTTTTT.

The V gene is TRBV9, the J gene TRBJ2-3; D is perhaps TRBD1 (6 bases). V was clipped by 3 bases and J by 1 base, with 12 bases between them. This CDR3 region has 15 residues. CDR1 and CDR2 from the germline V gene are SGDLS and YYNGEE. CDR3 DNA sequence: TGTGCCAGCAGCGCCTGGGACACTCGCACAGATACGCAGTATTTT. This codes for CASSAWDTRTDTQYF.

CDR3 protein: CASSFHSSYEQYF. The CDR3 DNA is TGTGCCAGCAGCTTTCACAGCTCCTACGAGCAGTACTTC. V is TRBV11-2 and J is TRBJ2-7; unclear D gene. In germline, CDR1 is SGHAT, CDR2 FQNNGV. Trimming took 3 bases from V and 0 from J, leaving 6 bases between them. CDR3 length equals 13 residues. Supplemented by reference TRBV11-2 and TRBJ2-7, the full variable domain reads EAGVAQSPRYKIIEKRQSVAFWCNPISGHATLYWYQQILGQGPKLLIQFQNNGVVDDSQLPKDRFSAERLKGVDSTLKIQPAKLEDSAVYLCASSFHSSYEQYFGPGTRLTVT.

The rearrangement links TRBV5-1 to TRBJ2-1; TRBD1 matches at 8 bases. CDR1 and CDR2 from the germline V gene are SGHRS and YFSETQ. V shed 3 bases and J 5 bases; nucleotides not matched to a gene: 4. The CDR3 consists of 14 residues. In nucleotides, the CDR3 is TGCGCCAGCAGCTGGACAGGGCAACACAATGAGCAGTTCTTC. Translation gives CASSWTGQHNEQFF.

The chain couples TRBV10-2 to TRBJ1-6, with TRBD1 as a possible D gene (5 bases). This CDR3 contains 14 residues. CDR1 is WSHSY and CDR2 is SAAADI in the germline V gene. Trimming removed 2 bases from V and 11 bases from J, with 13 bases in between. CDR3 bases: TGCGCCAGCAGTGAGAGCGACAGTCGCACACCCCTCCACTTT. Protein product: CASSESDSRTPLHF.

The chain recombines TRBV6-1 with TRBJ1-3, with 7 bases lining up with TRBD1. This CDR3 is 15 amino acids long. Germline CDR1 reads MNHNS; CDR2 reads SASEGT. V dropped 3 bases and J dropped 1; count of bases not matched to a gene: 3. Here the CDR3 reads CASSDYRGSGNTIYF. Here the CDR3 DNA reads TGTGCCAGCAGTGATTACAGGGGATCTGGAAACACCATATATTTT.

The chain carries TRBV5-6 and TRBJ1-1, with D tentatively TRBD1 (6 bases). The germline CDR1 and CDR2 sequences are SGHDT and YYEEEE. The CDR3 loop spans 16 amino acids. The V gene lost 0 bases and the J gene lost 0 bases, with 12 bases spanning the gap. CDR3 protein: CASSLVQGFMNTEAFF. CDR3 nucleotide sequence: TGTGCCAGCAGCTTGGTACAGGGTTTCATGAACACTGAAGCTTTCTTT. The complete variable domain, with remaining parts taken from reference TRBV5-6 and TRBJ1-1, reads DAGVTQSPTHLIKTRGQQVTLRCSPKSGHDTVSWYQQALGQGPQFIFQYYEEEERQRGNFPDRFSGHQFPNYSSELNVNALLLGDSALYLCASSLVQGFMNTEAFFGQGTRLTVV.

CDR3 sequence (DNA): TGTGCCAGCAGTTACGGCTTGGGGTTGAGGGCCGGGGAGCTGTTTTTT. Translating gives CASSYGLGLRAGELFF. The rearrangement links TRBV6-5 to TRBJ2-2; TRBD2 is a possible D gene (5 bases). The CDR3 consists of 16 residues. From germline, CDR1 is MNHEY and CDR2 SVGAGI. The ends were cut back, 2 bases at V and 6 bases at J, with 16 bases in the middle.

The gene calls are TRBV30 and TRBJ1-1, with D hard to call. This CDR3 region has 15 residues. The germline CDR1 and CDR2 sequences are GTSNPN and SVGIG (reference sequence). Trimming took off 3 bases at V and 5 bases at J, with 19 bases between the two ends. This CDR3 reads CAWRANPGRGTEAFF. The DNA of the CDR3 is TGTGCCTGGAGGGCCAATCCGGGCCGCGGGACTGAAGCTTTCTTT.

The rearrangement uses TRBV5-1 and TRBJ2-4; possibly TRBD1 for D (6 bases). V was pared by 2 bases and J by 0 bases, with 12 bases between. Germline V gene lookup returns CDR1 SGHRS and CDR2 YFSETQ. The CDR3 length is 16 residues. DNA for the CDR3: TGCGCCAGCAGCTTATACAGGGTGGGAGCCAAAAACATTCAGTACTTC. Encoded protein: CASSLYRVGAKNIQYF.

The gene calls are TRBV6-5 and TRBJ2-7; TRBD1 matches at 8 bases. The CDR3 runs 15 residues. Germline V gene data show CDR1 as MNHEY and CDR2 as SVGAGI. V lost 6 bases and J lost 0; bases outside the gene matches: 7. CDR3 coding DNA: TGTGCCAGCAGACCCGGACAGGGCTACTCCTACGAGCAGTACTTC. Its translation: CASRPGQGYSYEQYF.

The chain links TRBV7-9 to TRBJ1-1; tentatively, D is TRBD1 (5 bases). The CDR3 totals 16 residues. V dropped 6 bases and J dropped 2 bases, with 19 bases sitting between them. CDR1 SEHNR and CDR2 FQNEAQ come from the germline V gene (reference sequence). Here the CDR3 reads CASRKTGGTRNTEAFF. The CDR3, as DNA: TGTGCCAGCAGGAAAACCGGGGGTACAAGAAACACTGAAGCTTTCTTT. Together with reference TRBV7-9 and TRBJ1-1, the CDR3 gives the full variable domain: DTGVSQNPRHKITKRGQNVTFRCDPISEHNRLYWYRQTLGQGPEFLTYFQNEAQLEKSRLLSDRFSAERPKGSFSTLEIQRTEQGDSAMYLCASRKTGGTRNTEAFFGQGTRLTVV.

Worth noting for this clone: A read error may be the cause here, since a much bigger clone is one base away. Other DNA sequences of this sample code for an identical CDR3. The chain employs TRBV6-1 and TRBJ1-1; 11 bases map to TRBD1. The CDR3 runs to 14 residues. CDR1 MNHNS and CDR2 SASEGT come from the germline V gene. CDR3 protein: CASSEGTGGTEAFF. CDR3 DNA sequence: TGTGCTAGCAGTGAAGGGACAGGGGGCACTGAAGCTTTCTTT.

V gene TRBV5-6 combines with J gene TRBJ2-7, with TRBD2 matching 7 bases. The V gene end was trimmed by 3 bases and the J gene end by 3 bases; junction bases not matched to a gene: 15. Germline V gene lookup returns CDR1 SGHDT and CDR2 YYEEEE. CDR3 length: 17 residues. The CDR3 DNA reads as TGTGCCAGCAGCTCTGGGGGGGAGCCCTTACCCCTCTACGAGCAGTACTTC. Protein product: CASSSGGEPLPLYEQYF.

The CDR3 is CASKTGAGTQYF. The CDR3 nucleotides read TGTGCCAGCAAGACAGGGGCAGGTACGCAGTATTTT. The chain employs TRBV27 and TRBJ2-3; 8 bases are shared with TRBD1. CDR1 and CDR2 from the germline V gene are MNHEY and SMNVEV (reference sequence). The trim removed 7 bases at V and 8 bases at J, leaving 5 bases unmatched. The CDR3 runs 12 residues.

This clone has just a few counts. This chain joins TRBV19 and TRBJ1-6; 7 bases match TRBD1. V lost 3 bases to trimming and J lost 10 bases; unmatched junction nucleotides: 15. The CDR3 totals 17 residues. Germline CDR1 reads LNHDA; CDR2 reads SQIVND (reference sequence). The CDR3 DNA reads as TGTGCCAGTAGTATTGAAGGTGACAGGGTCGGATCCTCACCCCTCCACTTT. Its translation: CASSIEGDRVGSSPLHF. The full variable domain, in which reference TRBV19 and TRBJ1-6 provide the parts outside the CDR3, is DGGITQSPKYLFRKEGQNVTLSCEQNLNHDAMYWYRQDPGQGLRLIYYSQIVNDFQKGDIAEGYSVSREKKESFPLTVTSAQKNPTAFYLCASSIEGDRVGSSPLHFGNGTRLTVT.

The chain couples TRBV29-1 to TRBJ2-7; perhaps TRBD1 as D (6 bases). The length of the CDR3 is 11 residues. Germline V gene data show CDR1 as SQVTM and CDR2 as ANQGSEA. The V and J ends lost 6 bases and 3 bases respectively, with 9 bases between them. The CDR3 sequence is CSVPQGYEQYF. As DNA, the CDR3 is TGCAGCGTGCCACAGGGCTACGAGCAGTACTTC.

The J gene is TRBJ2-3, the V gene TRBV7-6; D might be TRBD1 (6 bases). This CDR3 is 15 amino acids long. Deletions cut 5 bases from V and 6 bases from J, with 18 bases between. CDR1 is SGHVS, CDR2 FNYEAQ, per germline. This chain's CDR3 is CASSLTGSAIDTQYF. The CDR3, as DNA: TGTGCCAGCAGCCTCACAGGGTCAGCCATCGATACGCAGTATTTT.

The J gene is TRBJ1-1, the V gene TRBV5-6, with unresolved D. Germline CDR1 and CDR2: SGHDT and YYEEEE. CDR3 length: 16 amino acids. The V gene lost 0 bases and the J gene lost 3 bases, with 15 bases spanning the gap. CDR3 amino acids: CASSLAYGMEDTEAFF. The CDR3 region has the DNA TGTGCCAGCAGCTTGGCTTATGGAATGGAGGACACTGAAGCTTTCTTT.

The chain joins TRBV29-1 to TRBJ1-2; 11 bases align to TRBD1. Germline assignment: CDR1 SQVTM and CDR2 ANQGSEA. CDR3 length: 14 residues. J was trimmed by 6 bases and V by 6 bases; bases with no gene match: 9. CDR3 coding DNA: TGCAGCGTCCCGAGAGGGACAGGGGGAGATGGCTACACCTTC. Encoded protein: CSVPRGTGGDGYTF.

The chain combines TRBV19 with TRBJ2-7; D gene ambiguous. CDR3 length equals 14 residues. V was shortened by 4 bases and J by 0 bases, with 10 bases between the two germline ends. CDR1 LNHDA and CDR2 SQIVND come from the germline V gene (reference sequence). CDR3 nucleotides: TGTGCCAGTAGTAAGGCAGGTAGCTCCTACGAGCAGTACTTC. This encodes CASSKAGSSYEQYF.

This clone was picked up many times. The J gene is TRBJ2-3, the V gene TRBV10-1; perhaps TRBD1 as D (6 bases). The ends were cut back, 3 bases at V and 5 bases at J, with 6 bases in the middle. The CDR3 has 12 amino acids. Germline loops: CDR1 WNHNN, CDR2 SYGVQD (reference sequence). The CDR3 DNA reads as TGCGCCAGCAGTGACAGGGGAGATACGCAGTATTTT. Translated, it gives CASSDRGDTQYF.

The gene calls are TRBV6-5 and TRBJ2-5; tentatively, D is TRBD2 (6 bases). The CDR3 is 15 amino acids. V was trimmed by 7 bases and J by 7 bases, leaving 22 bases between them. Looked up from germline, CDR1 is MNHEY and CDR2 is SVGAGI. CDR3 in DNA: TGTGCCAGCACCCCTGGCCTAGCGAGTTATGGGACCCAGTACTTC. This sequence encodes CASTPGLASYGTQYF.